The rows below give T cell receptor beta chains drawn from one sample of a study of T cells in Graves' hyperthyroidism and ophthalmopathy. TCRdb analysed the multiplex PCR reads with MiXCR anew, one entry per CDR3 protein. The table has about 620,000 distinct CDR3 sequences, around 15% seen once. Sequencing was performed on blood. These receptors all come from a woman aged 30 to 39 with Graves' hyperthyroidism. CDR3s include the opening cysteine and the closing phenylalanine or tryptophan. D genes are given only for firm matches. The listing skips clone size in some rows; elsewhere it reads once, few, many or a size class.

. | TRBJ2-3 | TRBV29-1 | few | CSAVRDTQYF | TGCAGCGCCGTAAGAGATACGCAGTATTTT
TRBD1 | TRBJ1-1 | TRBV24-1 | many | CATNKGTVLNTEAFF | TGTGCCACCAACAAAGGGACAGTCCTGAACACTGAAGCTTTCTTT
TRBD1 | TRBJ2-7 | TRBV2 | many | CASSPGQGNYEQYF | TGTGCCAGCAGCCCGGGACAGGGCAACTACGAGCAGTACTTC
. | TRBJ2-4 | TRBV29-1 | . | CSAGDRSKNIQYF | TGCAGCGCTGGAGACAGGAGCAAAAACATTCAGTACTTC
TRBD1 | TRBJ1-2 | TRBV27 | many | CASSFQGAYGYTF | TGTGCCAGCAGCTTCCAGGGGGCCTATGGCTACACCTTC
TRBD2 | TRBJ2-6 | TRBV20-1 | few | CSASYKREAGANVLTF | TGCAGTGCTAGTTACAAGCGGGAGGCTGGGGCCAACGTCCTGACTTTC
. | TRBJ1-4 | TRBV5-1 | . | CASSLEGGGYEKLFF | TGCGCCAGCAGCTTGGAAGGTGGGGGTTACGAAAAACTGTTTTTT
. | TRBJ2-3 | TRBV11-2 | few | CASSLDWGTDTQYF | TGTGCCAGCAGCTTAGACTGGGGCACAGATACGCAGTATTTT
. | TRBJ2-7 | TRBV11-2 | many | CASSPPVGYEQYF | TGTGCCAGCAGCCCCCCGGTAGGCTACGAGCAGTACTTC
. | TRBJ1-6 | TRBV6-2/TRBV6-3 | many | CASSYSGAFNSPLHF | TGTGCCAGCAGTTACAGCGGGGCCTTCAATTCACCCCTCCACTTT
. | TRBJ2-1 | TRBV7-2 | many | CASSSLSSDPGLFF | TGTGCCAGCAGCTCCCTATCATCTGATCCGGGCCTGTTCTTC
TRBD1 | TRBJ1-5 | TRBV20-1 | many | CSAGQGLQPQHF | TGCAGTGCCGGACAGGGATTGCAGCCCCAGCATTTT
. | TRBJ1-2 | TRBV7-2 | . | CASSPSTGANYGYTF | TGTGCCAGCAGCCCGTCGACAGGCGCTAACTATGGCTACACCTTC
TRBD2 | TRBJ2-3 | TRBV9 | . | CASSVASGASTDTQYF | TGTGCCAGCAGCGTAGCTAGCGGGGCAAGCACAGATACGCAGTATTTT
. | TRBJ2-6 | TRBV10-3 | . | CAISGNSGANVLTF | TGTGCCATCAGTGGGAACTCTGGGGCCAACGTCCTGACTTTC
. | TRBJ1-6 | TRBV6-1 | . | CASDASARNSPLHF | TGTGCCAGCGATGCTTCCGCCCGGAATTCACCCCTCCACTTT
. | TRBJ2-3 | TRBV3-2 | many | CASSLRLAGGLNTQYF | TGTGCCAGCAGCCTTCGACTAGCGGGAGGTCTAAATACGCAGTATTTT
. | TRBJ1-2 | TRBV12-3/TRBV12-4 | many | CASSPRGGSGYTF | TGTGCCAGCAGTCCCCGGGGCGGATCTGGCTACACCTTC
TRBD1 | TRBJ1-1 | TRBV2 | many | CASSDLTGPVNTEAFF | TGTGCCAGCAGCGACCTGACAGGGCCCGTGAACACTGAAGCTTTCTTT
. | TRBJ2-3 | TRBV6-1 | . | CASSQQAELHTDTQYF | TGTGCCAGCAGTCAACAAGCGGAGCTGCACACAGATACGCAGTATTTT